These 15 T cell receptor beta chains were all obtained from the same sample, sequenced in a study of T cells after yellow fever vaccination. TCRdb recomputed calls from the 5' RACE reads with MiXCR, one row per CDR3 protein. This sample carries around 68,000 distinct CDR3 sequences, around 7% of them seen once, and the ten largest clones take roughly 29%. The sample in question was CD8+ T cells sorted from PBMCs, obtained about 10 days after the first yellow fever vaccination. Receptors originate from a man aged 18 to 29 who received the YFV17D yellow fever vaccine.

The chain uses TRBV27 and TRBJ2-1, with D tentatively TRBD1 (6 bases). CDR1 and CDR2 from the germline V gene are MNHEY and SMNVEV (reference sequence). The length of the CDR3 is 17 residues. The germline V and J ends were trimmed by 2 bases and 0 bases, with 14 bases remaining between them. CDR3 nucleotide sequence: TGTGCCAGCAGTTTACGCCCCAGGGGCAGCTCCTACAATGAGCAGTTCTTC. This translates into CASSLRPRGSSYNEQFF.

This clonotype was seen many times. In nucleotides, the CDR3 is TGTGCCAGCAGACCGCCAGGATACGAGCAGTACTTC. Residues: CASRPPGYEQYF. This sequence joins TRBV7-2 and TRBJ2-7, with unresolved D. V was trimmed by 6 bases and J by 4 bases, leaving 10 bases between them. This CDR3 has 12 amino acids. CDR1 SGHTA and CDR2 FQGNSA come from the germline V gene. Combining the CDR3 with reference TRBV7-2 and TRBJ2-7 gives the whole variable domain GAGVSQSPSNKVTEKGKDVELRCDPISGHTALYWYRQSLGQGLEFLIYFQGNSAPDKSGLPSDRFSAERTGGSVSTLTIQRTQQEDSAVYLCASRPPGYEQYFGPGTRLTVT.

The chain recombines TRBV18 with TRBJ1-2; tentative D call: TRBD1 (5 bases). The V gene's germline CDR1 is KGHSH and CDR2 LQKENI. The CDR3 loop spans 15 amino acids. The V end lost 0 bases, the J end lost 3 bases, and 11 bases lay between the germline ends. The CDR3 loop reads CASSPPRGPHYGYTF. CDR3 sequence (DNA): TGTGCCAGCTCACCACCGAGGGGCCCGCACTATGGCTACACCTTC.

This clonotype was picked up many times. V gene TRBV7-9 combines with J gene TRBJ1-1; no clear D. The germline V and J ends were trimmed by 3 bases and 1 base, with 9 bases remaining between them. Germline-derived CDR1 and CDR2 are SEHNR and FQNEAQ (reference sequence). The CDR3 contains 14 residues. DNA of the CDR3: TGTGCCAGCAGCTTCTCAGGCCCGAACACTGAAGCTTTCTTT. Protein: CASSFSGPNTEAFF.

There are many counts of this clonotype. The V call is TRBV5-5, the J call TRBJ1-1; D is unclear. The CDR3 length is 14 residues. V gave up 0 bases and J gave up 1 base, with 7 bases separating them. Per germline, CDR1 SGHKS and CDR2 YYEKEE (reference sequence). The CDR3 spells CASSLVGPNTEAFF. The CDR3 DNA is TGTGCCAGCAGCTTGGTTGGACCGAACACTGAAGCTTTCTTT. Looking up the rest from reference TRBV5-5 and TRBJ1-1 gives the full variable domain: DAGVTQSPTHLIKTRGQQVTLRCSPISGHKSVSWYQQVLGQGPQFIFQYYEKEERGRGNFPDRFSARQFPNYSSELNVNALLLGDSALYLCASSLVGPNTEAFFGQGTRLTVV.

This clonotype was observed many times. The rearrangement uses TRBV7-9 and TRBJ1-2; D gene ambiguous. Germline V lookup: CDR1 SEHNR, CDR2 FQNEAQ (reference sequence). The V end lost 5 bases, the J end lost 8 bases, and 15 bases lay between the germline ends. The CDR3 covers 13 residues. The CDR3 reads CASSVSGLEGYTF. CDR3 nucleotides: TGTGCCAGCAGCGTATCGGGCCTGGAGGGCTACACCTTC.

This clonotype was observed a handful of times. The chain couples TRBV7-8 to TRBJ2-2; TRBD2 is a possible D gene (6 bases). CDR1 SGHVS and CDR2 FQNEAQ come from the germline V gene. CDR3 size: 17 residues. V was trimmed by 1 base and J by 0 bases, leaving 12 bases between them. CDR3 in amino acids: CASSLGVGGPNTGELFF. CDR3 in DNA: TGTGCCAGCAGCTTAGGGGTGGGGGGACCGAACACCGGGGAGCTGTTTTTT.

This clonotype came up many times. The gene calls are TRBV12-5 and TRBJ1-1; no definite D call. CDR1 LGHNT and CDR2 FRNRAP come from the germline V gene. V was clipped by 4 bases and J by 1 base, with 13 bases between them. The CDR3 sequence is 15 residues long. CDR3 nucleotides: TGTGCTAGTGGTTCGTCGGCAGAACCGAACACTGAAGCTTTCTTT. It yields the protein CASGSSAEPNTEAFF. Full variable domain (outside the CDR3, taken from reference TRBV12-5 and TRBJ1-1): DARVTQTPRHKVTEMGQEVTMRCQPILGHNTVFWYRQTMMQGLELLAYFRNRAPLDDSGMPKDRFSAEMPDATLATLKIQPSEPRDSAVYFCASGSSAEPNTEAFFGQGTRLTVV.

In its sample, this clonotype was seen a few times. The chain recombines TRBV6-1 with TRBJ2-7, with TRBD1 identical over 9 bases. Trimming removed 5 bases from V and 6 bases from J; junction bases left unmatched: 14. This CDR3 is built from 16 residues. Looked up from germline, CDR1 is MNHNS and CDR2 is SASEGT. This chain's CDR3 is CASSRRDREREREQYF. The CDR3 region has the DNA TGTGCCAGCAGTCGCCGGGACAGGGAGAGGGAACGCGAGCAGTACTTC.

This clonotype was counted at least ten times. J is TRBJ2-3 and V is TRBV29-1; 10 bases align to TRBD2. This CDR3 is 17 amino acids long. J was trimmed by 6 bases and V by 3 bases; bases with no gene match: 15. From germline, CDR1 is SQVTM and CDR2 ANQGSEA. CDR3 coding DNA: TGCAGCGTTGATGGATATTTGGGAGCGGGGGGGCCGGATACGCAGTATTTT. This translates into CSVDGYLGAGGPDTQYF.

This clonotype was observed at least ten times. The CDR3 bases are TGCGCCAGCAGCGAGGAGGGGTTAACTGAAGCTTTCTTT. Translated, it gives CASSEEGLTEAFF. The chain carries TRBV4-1 and TRBJ1-1, with D perhaps matching TRBD1 (5 bases). V lost 5 bases and J lost 5, with 12 bases in between. The V gene's germline CDR1 is MGHRA and CDR2 YSYEKL. This CDR3 has 13 amino acids.

Ten or more counts support this clonotype. This chain connects TRBV7-8 to TRBJ2-7, with D possibly being TRBD1 (6 bases). V shed 5 bases and J shed 0 bases, with 20 bases lying between them. The CDR3 is 17 amino acids. Germline V lookup: CDR1 SGHVS, CDR2 FQNEAQ. CDR3 nucleotide sequence: TGTGCCAGCAGCGTAGGGATAACAGGGCTAAGCTCCTACGAGCAGTACTTC. Translated: CASSVGITGLSSYEQYF. Full variable domain (missing parts from reference TRBV7-8 and TRBJ2-7): GAGVSQSPRYKVAKRGQDVALRCDPISGHVSLFWYQQALGQGPEFLTYFQNEAQLDKSGLPSDRFFAERPEGSVSTLKIQRTQQEDSAVYLCASSVGITGLSSYEQYFGPGTRLTVT.

This clonotype was seen many times. The chain recombines TRBV27 with TRBJ2-2; TRBD1 might be the D (7 bases). Germline loops: CDR1 MNHEY, CDR2 SMNVEV (reference sequence). This CDR3 is 15 amino acids long. The ends were cut back, 4 bases at V and 7 bases at J, with 16 bases in the middle. The CDR3, as DNA: TGTGCCAGCAGTTATGGGGCAGGGGGGCTCGGGGAGCTGTTTTTT. Residues: CASSYGAGGLGELFF.

This clonotype appeared a few times. CDR3 sequence (DNA): TGTGCCAGCAGCACTCCGACTAGCGGGGACCTGGAGACCCAGTACTTC. This sequence encodes CASSTPTSGDLETQYF. The chain uses TRBV7-2 and TRBJ2-5, with 11 bases lining up with TRBD2. In germline, CDR1 is SGHTA, CDR2 FQGNSA. V gave up 5 bases and J gave up 5 bases; unmatched junction bases: 10. CDR3 length: 16 residues. Filled out from reference TRBV7-2 and TRBJ2-5, the complete variable domain reads GAGVSQSPSNKVTEKGKDVELRCDPISGHTALYWYRQSLGQGLEFLIYFQGNSAPDKSGLPSDRFSAERTGGSVSTLTIQRTQQEDSAVYLCASSTPTSGDLETQYFGPGTRLLVL.

This clonotype occurred many times. This chain's CDR3 is CATSRAGLGSYEQYF. The CDR3 nucleotides are TGTGCCACCAGCAGAGCGGGGCTCGGCTCCTACGAGCAGTACTTC. The genes are TRBV15 and TRBJ2-7, with D perhaps being TRBD1 or TRBD2 (5 bases each). This CDR3 is built from 15 residues. CDR1 is LNHNV and CDR2 is YYDKDF in the germline V gene (reference sequence). V lost 1 base and J 0 bases, leaving 10 bases between the germline ends.